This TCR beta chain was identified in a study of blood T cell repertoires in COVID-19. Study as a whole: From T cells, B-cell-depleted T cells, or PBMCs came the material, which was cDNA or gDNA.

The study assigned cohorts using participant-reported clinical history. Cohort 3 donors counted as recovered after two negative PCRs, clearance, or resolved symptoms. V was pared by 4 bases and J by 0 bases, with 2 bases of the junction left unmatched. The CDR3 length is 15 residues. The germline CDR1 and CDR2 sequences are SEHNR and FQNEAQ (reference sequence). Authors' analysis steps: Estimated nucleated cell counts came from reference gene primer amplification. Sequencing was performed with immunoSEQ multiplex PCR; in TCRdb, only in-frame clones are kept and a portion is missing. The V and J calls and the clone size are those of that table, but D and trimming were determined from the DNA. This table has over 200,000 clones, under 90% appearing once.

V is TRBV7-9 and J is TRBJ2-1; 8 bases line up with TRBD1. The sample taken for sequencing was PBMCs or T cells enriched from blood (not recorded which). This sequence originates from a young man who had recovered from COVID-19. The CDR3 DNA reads TGTGCCAGCAGCTGGGGACAGGTCTCCTACAATGAGCAGTTCTTC. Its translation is CASSWGQVSYNEQFF.